These T cell receptor beta chains were read from a single sample in a study of T cells after yellow fever vaccination. TCRdb recomputed calls from the 5' RACE reads with MiXCR, one row per CDR3 protein. The sample lists 250,000 to 400,000 distinct CDR3 sequences; 4.1% were seen once. This material consisted of PBMCs, taken 5 days after the yellow fever booster vaccination. The receptors were sampled from a man between 18 and 35 years old who received the YFV17D yellow fever vaccine. Both conserved end residues are part of each CDR3. A D gene is named only where the DNA matches it firmly. Clone sizes are given selectively: once, few, many, or a class where the clone is expanded.

CDR3 DNA | CDR3 protein | J gene | V gene | clone size | D gene
TGCGCCAGCAGCCCCCTCGAGCTTGGCGGTATACGCTACACCTTC | CASSPLELGGIRYTF | TRBJ1-2 | TRBV4-1 | NA | NA
TGTGCCAGCAGCCAGCCAATTTATGGCTACACCTTC | CASSQPIYGYTF | TRBJ1-2 | TRBV28 | few | NA
TGTGCCAGCAGCCGGTACCGCAATGAGCAGTTCTTC | CASSRYRNEQFF | TRBJ2-1 | TRBV5-6 | NA | NA
TGTGCCAGCAGCTTGGCCGTGCTCCGGAGGTTCTTC | CASSLAVLRRFF | TRBJ2-1 | TRBV5-8 | many | NA
TGTGCCTACCACAGGGACATGAACACTGAAGCTTTCTTT | CAYHRDMNTEAFF | TRBJ1-1 | TRBV25-1 | NA | NA
TGTGCCAGCAGTTGGGGACAGGGGACAGATACGCAGTATTTT | CASSWGQGTDTQYF | TRBJ2-3 | TRBV7-6 | many | TRBD1
TGTGCCAGCAGCCAAGACCACACAGGACCCACAGATACGCAGTATTTT | CASSQDHTGPTDTQYF | TRBJ2-3 | TRBV4-2 | many | NA
TGTGCCAGCAGACGGACAGGGGGCTACGAGCAGTACTTC | CASRRTGGYEQYF | TRBJ2-7 | TRBV12-3/TRBV12-4 | few | TRBD1
TGTGCCAGCAGTTACCAACCCCTCACAGATACGCAGTATTTT | CASSYQPLTDTQYF | TRBJ2-3 | TRBV6-5 | many | NA
TGTGCCAGCAAGGAGGGTACAACTAATGAAAAACTGTTTTTT | CASKEGTTNEKLFF | TRBJ1-4 | TRBV12-3/TRBV12-4 | many | NA